These 15 T cell receptor beta chains were sequenced from one sample in a study of cytomegalovirus exposure and HLA in healthy donors. Both 60 Vbeta primers and 13 Jbeta primers went into the PCR. The assay was immunoSEQ multiplex PCR, and TCRdb's table has in-frame clones only and misses some. The sample lists about 130,000 clones, around 77% seen once, with more than 0.95% in the top ten. The specimen sequenced was PBMCs. Receptors originate from a man in his forties or fifties in good health and CMV-seronegative.

The J gene is TRBJ2-7, the V gene TRBV28; 8 bases fit TRBD1. The CDR3 sequence is 17 residues long. The ends lost 1 base at V and 2 bases at J; junction bases unmatched: 10. Germline CDR1 MDHEN, CDR2 SYDVKM. CDR3 loop: CASSLSRRDRHTYEQYF. The CDR3 nucleotides are TGTGCCAGCAGTTTATCCCGTCGGGACAGGCACACCTACGAGCAGTACTTC.

This clone was detected many times. The chain's CDR3 is CASSPTGGGRNGYTF. The CDR3 bases are TGTGCCAGCAGTCCGACCGGGGGGGGAAGGAATGGCTACACCTTC. The chain uses TRBV27 and TRBJ1-2, with TRBD1 as a possible D gene (5 bases). Deletions cut 5 bases from V and 6 bases from J, with 19 bases between. The CDR3 consists of 15 residues. Germline values: CDR1 MNHEY, CDR2 SMNVEV (reference sequence).

This chain links TRBV10-1 with TRBJ1-1, with D perhaps matching TRBD1 (6 bases). The germline V gene encodes CDR1 WNHNN and CDR2 SYGVQD (reference sequence). The CDR3 extends over 13 amino acids. With 4 bases removed from V and 5 bases from J, the gap between germline ends came to 11 bases. CDR3: CASSAGVYTEAFF. As DNA, the CDR3 is TGCGCCAGCAGTGCAGGGGTATATACTGAAGCTTTCTTT.

The V gene is TRBV29-1, the J gene TRBJ2-7, with TRBD2 identical over 11 bases. This CDR3 spans 14 amino acids. Germline V gene data show CDR1 as SQVTM and CDR2 as ANQGSEA. Losses at the gene ends were 6 bases for V and 6 bases for J; bases not matched to a gene: 10. The CDR3 spells CSVAPTSGIVEQYF. DNA for the CDR3: TGCAGCGTGGCCCCGACTAGCGGGATTGTCGAGCAGTACTTC.

The genes are TRBV6-5 and TRBJ2-7; unclear D gene. Germline lookup yields CDR1 MNHEY and CDR2 SVGAGI. Trimming shortened V by 6 bases and J by 1 base, and 10 bases separated the two germline ends. This CDR3 is built from 13 residues. The DNA for the CDR3 is TGTGCCAGCAGCCTAGGTCATTCCTACGAGCAGTACTTC. Translation: CASSLGHSYEQYF.

The V call is TRBV27, the J call TRBJ2-7; 10 bases align to TRBD1. Germline V gene lookup returns CDR1 MNHEY and CDR2 SMNVEV (reference sequence). J was trimmed by 6 bases and V by 3 bases; bases with no gene match: 5. The CDR3 is 14 residues long. CDR3 bases: TGTGCCAGCAGTTTTTGGGACAGGGGAGGCGAGCAGTACTTC. Translation gives CASSFWDRGGEQYF.

The V gene is TRBV19, the J gene TRBJ2-1, with 8 nucleotides matching TRBD2. J lost 7 bases, V lost 7 bases, and 6 bases had no gene match. CDR1 LNHDA and CDR2 SQIVND come from the germline V gene (reference sequence). This CDR3 has 13 amino acids. CDR3 region: CASNEGLENEQFF. CDR3 nucleotide sequence: TGTGCCAGTAATGAGGGACTAGAGAATGAGCAGTTCTTC.

The CDR3, as DNA: TGTGCCAGCAGTTCTGGACTAGGGTGGGAGGAGACCCAGTACTTC. This codes for CASSSGLGWEETQYF. The V call is TRBV28, the J call TRBJ2-5; TRBD2 matches at 7 bases. The CDR3 totals 15 residues. CDR1 MDHEN and CDR2 SYDVKM come from the germline V gene. The V and J ends lost 4 bases and 5 bases, in that order; junction bases with no gene match: 10.

V gene TRBV5-4 combines with J gene TRBJ2-7, with D possibly being TRBD1 (6 bases). Germline CDR1 SGHNT, CDR2 YYREEE (reference sequence). This CDR3 is built from 14 residues. V shed 0 bases and J shed 4 bases, with 11 bases lying between them. In DNA form, the CDR3 reads TGTGCCAGCAGCTTGGGGACAGATCCATACGAGCAGTACTTC. Translation gives CASSLGTDPYEQYF.

Details on this clone: The same CDR3 also results from other DNA sequences found in this sample. The chain combines TRBV10-3 with TRBJ2-5; D unclear. The CDR3 is 12 residues long. CDR1 ENHRY and CDR2 SYGVKD come from the germline V gene. V was clipped by 0 bases and J by 5 bases, with 4 bases between them. The CDR3 region is CAISESSETQYF. The CDR3 nucleotides are TGTGCCATCAGTGAGTCCTCCGAGACCCAGTACTTC.

A single count supports this clone. This chain links TRBV27 with TRBJ2-7; 13 bases line up with TRBD2. CDR1 is MNHEY, CDR2 SMNVEV, per germline (reference sequence). There are 17 residues in the CDR3. Trimming at V came to 6 bases and at J to 3 bases, leaving 11 bases not matched to a gene. This CDR3 reads CASSLTSGRANVYEQYF. The CDR3 nucleotides are TGTGCCAGCAGCCTTACTAGCGGGAGGGCCAATGTCTACGAGCAGTACTTC.

This sequence joins TRBV4-1 and TRBJ1-6, with D tentatively TRBD1 (5 bases). Germline CDR1 and CDR2: MGHRA and YSYEKL. The V gene lost 1 base and the J gene lost 14 bases, with 15 bases spanning the gap. The CDR3 sequence is 14 residues long. CDR3 region: CASSQGAPSDTLHF. The CDR3 DNA sequence: TGCGCCAGCAGCCAAGGAGCCCCTTCGGACACCCTCCACTTT.

V gene TRBV6-5 combines with J gene TRBJ2-3, with 10 bases aligning to TRBD2. Germline loops: CDR1 MNHEY, CDR2 SVGAGI. The CDR3 loop spans 14 amino acids. Losses at the gene ends were 10 bases for V and 2 bases for J; bases not matched to a gene: 6. CDR3 protein: CATSSGGYTDTQYF. CDR3 bases: TGTGCCACATCTAGCGGGGGTTACACAGATACGCAGTATTTT.

The gene calls are TRBV5-1 and TRBJ2-5, with TRBD1 identical over 8 bases. Germline V lookup: CDR1 SGHRS, CDR2 YFSETQ. The trim removed 3 bases at V and 0 bases at J, leaving 7 bases unmatched. The CDR3 runs 16 residues. CDR3 region: CASSYNGQGHQETQYF. In nucleotides, the CDR3 is TGCGCCAGCAGCTACAACGGACAGGGTCACCAAGAGACCCAGTACTTC.

V is TRBV28 and J is TRBJ1-1; D unresolved. This CDR3 is 14 amino acids long. The V gene's germline CDR1 is MDHEN and CDR2 SYDVKM. Trimming shortened V by 0 bases and J by 1 base, and 6 bases separated the two germline ends. The CDR3 DNA reads TGTGCCAGCAGTTTATGGGAGGGGAACACTGAAGCTTTCTTT. It specifies CASSLWEGNTEAFF. Supplemented by reference TRBV28 and TRBJ1-1, the full variable domain reads DVKVTQSSRYLVKRTGEKVFLECVQDMDHENMFWYRQDPGLGLRLIYFSYDVKMKEKGDIPEGYSVSREKKERFSLILESASTNQTSMYLCASSLWEGNTEAFFGQGTRLTVV.